This TCR beta chain is drawn from a study of blood T cell repertoires in COVID-19. Whole-study context: Samples came from the United States, Italy and Spain, spanning acute and convalescent COVID-19.

This CDR3 is 15 amino acids long. Per germline, CDR1 LGHDT and CDR2 YNNKEL (reference sequence). Trimming left V 3 bases short and J 1 base short, with 13 bases between. Sequencing was performed with immunoSEQ multiplex PCR; in TCRdb, only in-frame clones are kept and a portion is missing. The sample lists 200,000 to 250,000 clones, roughly four fifths occurring once. The V gene is TRBV3-1 (or the pseudogene TRBV3-2), the J gene TRBJ2-7; D gene unclear. This TCR derives from a woman aged 45-60 years with acute or convalescent COVID-19. Sequences were obtained from peripheral blood. The CDR3 region has the DNA TGTGCCAGCAGCCAGGTCCAGCGCGCGTCCTACGAGCAGTACTTC. Its translation is CASSQVQRASYEQYF.